The 29 T cell receptor beta chains listed next were all sequenced from one sample in a study of post-analysis software for immune sequencing data. For these receptors, no antigen is known. Whole-study findings and limits: TRBV5-6, TRBV5-1 and TRBV20-1 were among four or five TRBV segments more frequent in patients than controls.

Unique molecular identifiers were present in the TCR beta cDNA libraries. TCRdb ran MiXCR on the PCR reads and lists one entry per CDR3 protein. The sample lists roughly 400,000 distinct CDR3 sequences, about 40% occurring once. The sequencing sample was made of blood. These receptors were taken from a girl under 10 years old with multiple sclerosis.

This clonotype was recorded a few times. The V and J genes are TRBV20-1 and TRBJ2-3; 7 bases match TRBD2. Germline CDR1 and CDR2: DFQATT and SNEGSKA (reference sequence). Trimming removed 6 bases from V and 7 bases from J; junction bases left unmatched: 10. The CDR3 has 13 residues. In DNA form, the CDR3 reads TGCAGTGCCCACAGTGCGGGGGTTAATACGCAGTATTTT. Encoded protein: CSAHSAGVNTQYF.

This chain connects TRBV29-1 to TRBJ1-1; D gene unclear. The CDR3 is 12 residues long. Trimming stripped 2 bases from V and 6 bases from J, with 10 bases between. Germline V CDR1 and CDR2: SQVTM, ANQGSEA. CDR3 residues: CSVEFAGPEAFF. The CDR3 coding sequence is TGCAGCGTTGAATTTGCGGGTCCTGAAGCTTTCTTT.

This chain links TRBV20-1 with TRBJ1-5; no clear D. The CDR3 runs to 14 residues. Trimming left V 6 bases short and J 4 bases short, with 16 bases between. The germline gives CDR1 DFQATT, CDR2 SNEGSKA (reference sequence). CDR3 nucleotides: TGCAGTGCGATACTGGCGGAACCAAATCAGCCCCAGCATTTT. It yields the protein CSAILAEPNQPQHF.

J is TRBJ2-5 and V is TRBV4-1, with TRBD1 identical over 8 bases. The CDR3 extends over 16 amino acids. Trimming took 0 bases from V and 2 from J; bases not matched to a gene: 5. In germline, CDR1 is MGHRA, CDR2 YSYEKL. CDR3 nucleotides: TGCGCCAGCAGCCAAGAGGTGACAGGGGTACAAGAGACCCAGTACTTC. This codes for CASSQEVTGVQETQYF.

The J gene is TRBJ1-1, the V gene TRBV3-1; weak D call: TRBD1 (5 bases). This CDR3 is 14 amino acids long. The V and J ends lost 5 bases and 5 bases respectively, with 15 bases between them. Per germline, CDR1 LGHDT and CDR2 YNNKEL (reference sequence). The CDR3 loop is CASSRKGRVTEAFF. The CDR3 region has the DNA TGTGCCAGCAGCAGAAAGGGGCGAGTTACTGAAGCTTTCTTT.

The gene calls are TRBV20-1 and TRBJ1-1, with D uncertain. This CDR3 contains 11 residues. The germline CDR1 and CDR2 sequences are DFQATT and SNEGSKA (reference sequence). Trimming removed 3 bases from V and 6 bases from J, with 8 bases in between. The CDR3 here is CSASRRAEAFF. The CDR3 nucleotides read TGCAGTGCTAGTCGGAGGGCTGAAGCTTTCTTT.

V gene TRBV28 combines with J gene TRBJ2-7; 8 bases match TRBD2. After removal of 7 bases from V and 2 bases from J, the junction contained 13 bases not matched to a gene. Germline V gives CDR1 MDHEN, CDR2 SYDVKM. This CDR3 region has 16 residues. CDR3 residues: CASNFLGRGDTYEQYF. In nucleotides, the CDR3 is TGTGCCAGCAACTTTCTGGGGCGGGGGGACACCTACGAGCAGTACTTC.

V is TRBV25-1 and J is TRBJ2-5; D is ambiguous. V dropped 1 base and J dropped 3 bases, with 9 bases sitting between them. This CDR3 spans 14 amino acids. Germline V gives CDR1 MGHDK, CDR2 SYGVNS. The CDR3 bases are TGTGCCAGCAGTGAATTGGCCAGAAAAGAGACCCAGTACTTC. It yields the protein CASSELARKETQYF. The whole variable domain, remainder taken from reference TRBV25-1 and TRBJ2-5, is EADIYQTPRYLVIGTGKKITLECSQTMGHDKMYWYQQDPGMELHLIHYSYGVNSTEKGDLSSESTVSRIRTEHFPLTLESARPSHTSQYLCASSELARKETQYFGPGTRLLVL.

This clonotype was observed a handful of times. The chain uses TRBV5-1 and TRBJ2-7; 7 positions agree with TRBD1. The CDR3 covers 14 residues. Losses at the gene ends were 4 bases for V and 5 bases for J; bases not matched to a gene: 9. Germline CDR1 is SGHRS and CDR2 is YFSETQ. The CDR3 sequence is CASSRGDSSDEQYF. The DNA for the CDR3 is TGCGCCAGCAGCAGAGGGGACAGTAGCGACGAGCAGTACTTC.

This clonotype showed up just a few times. CDR3 region: CSAYSGGPGEQFF. The CDR3 DNA sequence: TGCAGTGCTTATAGCGGGGGGCCAGGTGAGCAGTTCTTC. This sequence joins TRBV20-1 and TRBJ2-1; 10 nucleotides match TRBD2. This CDR3 region has 13 residues. Per germline, CDR1 DFQATT and CDR2 SNEGSKA (reference sequence). The V gene end was trimmed by 5 bases and the J gene end by 9 bases; junction bases not matched to a gene: 7.

There are a few counts of this clonotype. This sequence joins TRBV3-1 and TRBJ2-3; 7 nucleotides align to TRBD1. The CDR3 spans 21 residues. V lost 0 bases, J lost 4 bases, and 22 bases stayed unmatched. Germline lookup yields CDR1 LGHDT and CDR2 YNNKEL (reference sequence). CDR3 in amino acids: CASSQDRIFRQGTGRSDTQYF. The CDR3 DNA follows: TGTGCCAGCAGCCAAGACAGGATTTTCAGACAGGGAACGGGACGATCAGATACGCAGTATTTT.

The chain combines TRBV7-6 with TRBJ2-7, with a possible D match to TRBD1 (6 bases). The ends were cut back, 5 bases at V and 6 bases at J, with 17 bases in the middle. The CDR3 runs 14 residues. Germline values: CDR1 SGHVS, CDR2 FNYEAQ. CDR3 sequence reads: CASSERQGSGEQYF. CDR3 DNA: TGTGCCAGCAGCGAAAGGCAGGGGTCGGGCGAGCAGTACTTC.

The rearrangement uses TRBV12-5 and TRBJ2-5; D is unresolved. V was shortened by 7 bases and J by 5 bases, with 8 bases between the two germline ends. Germline V gene data show CDR1 as LGHNT and CDR2 as FRNRAP. CDR3 length: 11 amino acids. The DNA for the CDR3 is TGTGCTAGTGCTCTATGGGAGACCCAGTACTTC. Its translation: CASALWETQYF.

The CDR3 region has the DNA TGTGCCAGCAGCTCTACCGAGACAGGGTGCGGTACGCAGTATTTT. It encodes CASSSTETGCGTQYF. The chain joins TRBV7-9 to TRBJ2-3, with 7 bases lining up with TRBD1. Germline V gene lookup returns CDR1 SEHNR and CDR2 FQNEAQ (reference sequence). Trimming cost V 4 bases and J 8 bases; bases outside gene matches: 12. This CDR3 has 15 residues.

The chain joins TRBV29-1 to TRBJ2-6; no reliable D call. V gave up 4 bases and J gave up 0 bases, with 10 bases separating them. The CDR3 contains 15 residues. Germline CDR1 SQVTM, CDR2 ANQGSEA. This CDR3 is CSVVIANSGANVLTF. CDR3 coding DNA: TGCAGCGTTGTGATAGCCAACTCTGGGGCCAACGTCCTGACTTTC.

This clonotype was observed once. The chain couples TRBV2 to TRBJ2-7; D may be TRBD1 (6 bases). The CDR3 is 14 amino acids. Germline loops: CDR1 SNHLY, CDR2 FYNNEI. Trimming stripped 1 base from V and 1 base from J, with 8 bases between. This CDR3 is CASSEEDSSYEQYF. The CDR3 coding sequence is TGTGCCAGCAGTGAAGAGGACAGTTCCTACGAGCAGTACTTC.

The chain links TRBV29-1 to TRBJ2-7; 7 bases agree with TRBD2. There are 13 residues in the CDR3. In germline, CDR1 is SQVTM, CDR2 ANQGSEA. J was trimmed by 4 bases and V by 0 bases; bases with no gene match: 3. The DNA of the CDR3 is TGCAGCGTTGAAGAGGGGGGAGGGTACGAGCAGTACTTC. Its translation is CSVEEGGGYEQYF.

The V and J genes are TRBV2 and TRBJ2-7; D is perhaps TRBD1 (6 bases). Germline V gene sequence: CDR1 SNHLY, CDR2 FYNNEI. The CDR3 totals 16 residues. The ends were cut back, 3 bases at V and 4 bases at J, with 19 bases in the middle. The chain's CDR3 is CASSDYLRGSRYEQYF. As DNA, the CDR3 is TGTGCCAGCAGTGATTATCTAAGGGGGAGTAGGTACGAGCAGTACTTC.

This clonotype was detected only a few times. V usage is TRBV25-1 and J usage is TRBJ1-4; D call uncertain. The CDR3 runs 16 residues. Germline V gene lookup returns CDR1 MGHDK and CDR2 SYGVNS. Trimming left V 2 bases short and J 4 bases short, with 14 bases between. The CDR3, as DNA: TGTGCCAGCAGTGAACCCTTTCAAGGGTTTAATGAAAAACTGTTTTTT. Translated, it gives CASSEPFQGFNEKLFF.

The rearrangement links TRBV9 to TRBJ2-7; D unresolved. V dropped 0 bases and J dropped 3 bases, with 10 bases sitting between them. The CDR3 contains 14 residues. Germline V CDR1 and CDR2: SGDLS, YYNGEE. The DNA for the CDR3 is TGTGCCAGCAGCGTAGGCAGGACCTACTACGAGCAGTACTTC. Translating gives CASSVGRTYYEQYF. The full variable domain, rest sourced from reference TRBV9 and TRBJ2-7, is DSGVTQTPKHLITATGQRVTLRCSPRSGDLSVYWYQQSLDQGLQFLIQYYNGEERAKGNILERFSAQQFPDLHSELNLSSLELGDSALYFCASSVGRTYYEQYFGPGTRLTVT.

V is TRBV5-6 and J is TRBJ1-1; the D is unclear. Trimming took off 4 bases at V and 4 bases at J, with 26 bases between the two ends. Looked up from germline, CDR1 is SGHDT and CDR2 is YYEEEE. The CDR3 length is 18 residues. In nucleotides, the CDR3 is TGTGCCAGCAGCCCAAGACGTCGCGGGTATCAGGCGGTCACTGAAGCTTTCTTT. Encoded protein: CASSPRRRGYQAVTEAFF.

This chain joins TRBV29-1 and TRBJ1-4; D may be TRBD1 (6 bases). This CDR3 is built from 13 residues. The V end was cut by 7 bases, the J end by 2 bases, with 11 bases between. Germline V gene data show CDR1 as SQVTM and CDR2 as ANQGSEA. The CDR3 is CSGRRGTNEKLFF. CDR3 sequence (DNA): TGCAGCGGTAGAAGGGGGACTAATGAAAAACTGTTTTTT.

This chain uses TRBV5-1 with TRBJ2-1; possibly TRBD2 for D (5 bases). The V gene lost 6 bases and the J gene lost 6 bases, with 16 bases spanning the gap. In germline, CDR1 is SGHRS, CDR2 YFSETQ. The CDR3 runs 14 residues. The CDR3 region is CASIGVGEGNEQFF. The CDR3 DNA reads TGCGCCAGCATCGGCGTCGGTGAGGGCAATGAGCAGTTCTTC.

This chain uses TRBV29-1 with TRBJ1-4; D uncertain. Germline V lookup: CDR1 SQVTM, CDR2 ANQGSEA. The CDR3 extends over 15 amino acids. V dropped 6 bases and J dropped 0 bases, with 14 bases sitting between them. As DNA, the CDR3 is TGCAGCGTCGGCCGTGGCGACGCAACTAATGAAAAACTGTTTTTT. Translated: CSVGRGDATNEKLFF.

The chain joins TRBV10-3 to TRBJ2-2, with a possible D match to TRBD2 (5 bases). The CDR3 totals 16 residues. In germline, CDR1 is ENHRY, CDR2 SYGVKD. Trimming took off 0 bases at V and 1 base at J, with 9 bases between the two ends. CDR3 DNA sequence: TGTGCCATCAGTGAGTCAGACTATCTGAACACCGGGGAGCTGTTTTTT. This codes for CAISESDYLNTGELFF.

This clonotype was recorded many times. This chain connects TRBV5-6 to TRBJ2-6; possibly TRBD1 or TRBD2 for D (5 bases each). This CDR3 is 15 amino acids long. V was pared by 2 bases and J by 4 bases, with 10 bases between. In germline, CDR1 is SGHDT, CDR2 YYEEEE. The CDR3, as DNA: TGTGCCAGCAGCTTCTGGGGGTCCGGGGCCAACGTCCTGACTTTC. Encoded protein: CASSFWGSGANVLTF.

The chain has TRBV12-3 or TRBV12-4 and TRBJ2-2, with D tentatively TRBD2 (5 bases). This CDR3 contains 14 residues. The ends were cut back, 5 bases at V and 7 bases at J, with 14 bases in the middle. The CDR3 DNA reads as TGTGCCAGCAGTATCCCCGGGGATATCGGGGAGCTGTTTTTT. As protein: CASSIPGDIGELFF.

This clonotype was observed a handful of times. V gene TRBV20-1 combines with J gene TRBJ1-5; D gene ambiguous. The germline V and J ends were trimmed by 3 bases and 0 bases, with 6 bases remaining between them. Germline CDR1 DFQATT, CDR2 SNEGSKA (reference sequence). The CDR3 contains 13 residues. CDR3 nucleotide sequence: TGCAGTGCTAGCCCCGATAGCAATCAGCCCCAGCATTTT. This translates into CSASPDSNQPQHF.

This clonotype has just a few counts. V and J are TRBV18 and TRBJ2-7, with TRBD1 matching over 9 bases. This CDR3 region has 15 residues. J was trimmed by 1 base and V by 3 bases; bases with no gene match: 4. Germline lookup yields CDR1 KGHSH and CDR2 LQKENI. The CDR3 DNA sequence: TGTGCCAGCTCACCTGGAGGACAGGGGTCCTACGAGCAGTACTTC. Protein: CASSPGGQGSYEQYF.